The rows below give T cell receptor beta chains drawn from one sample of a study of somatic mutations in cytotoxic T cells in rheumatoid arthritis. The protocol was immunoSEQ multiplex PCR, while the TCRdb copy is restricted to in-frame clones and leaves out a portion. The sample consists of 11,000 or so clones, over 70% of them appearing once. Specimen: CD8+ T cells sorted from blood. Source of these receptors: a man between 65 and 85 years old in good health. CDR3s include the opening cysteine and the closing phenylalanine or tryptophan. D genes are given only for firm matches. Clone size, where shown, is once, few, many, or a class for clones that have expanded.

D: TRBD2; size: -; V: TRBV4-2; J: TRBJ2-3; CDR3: CASSHGGGGGDTQYF; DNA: TGTGCCAGCAGCCACGGCGGCGGGGGAGGAGATACGCAGTATTTT
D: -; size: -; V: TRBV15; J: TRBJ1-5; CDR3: CATSRDDRPDQPQHF; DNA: TGTGCCACCAGCAGAGATGACAGGCCCGATCAGCCCCAGCATTTT
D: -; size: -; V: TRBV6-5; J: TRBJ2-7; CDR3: CASSRTDLSYEQYF; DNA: TGTGCCAGCAGCCGGACAGATCTCTCCTACGAGCAGTACTTC
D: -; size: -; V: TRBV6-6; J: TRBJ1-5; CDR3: CASSGGQPQHF; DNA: TGTGCCAGCTCGGGTGGCCAGCCCCAGCATTTT
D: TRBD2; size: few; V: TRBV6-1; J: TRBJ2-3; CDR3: CASSEALAGGPTSTDTQYF; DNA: TGTGCCAGCAGTGAAGCCCTAGCGGGAGGGCCCACTAGCACAGATACGCAGTATTTT
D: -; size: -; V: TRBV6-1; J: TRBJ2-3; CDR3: CASSYQGEDTQYF; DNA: TGTGCCAGCAGTTATCAGGGAGAGGATACGCAGTATTTT
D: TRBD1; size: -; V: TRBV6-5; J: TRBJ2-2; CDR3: CASSIGTGETGELFF; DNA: TGTGCCAGCAGTATCGGGACAGGGGAAACCGGGGAGCTGTTTTTT
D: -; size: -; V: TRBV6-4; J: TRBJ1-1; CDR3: CAPFRNTEAFF; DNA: TGTGCCCCGTTTAGGAACACTGAAGCTTTCTTT
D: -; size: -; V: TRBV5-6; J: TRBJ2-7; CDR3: CASSLGSLTYEQYF; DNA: TGTGCCAGCAGCTTGGGCAGCCTCACCTACGAGCAGTACTTC
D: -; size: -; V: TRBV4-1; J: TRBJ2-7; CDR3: CASSQGVAGASYEQYF; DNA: TGCGCCAGCAGCCAAGGAGTGGCCGGGGCCTCCTACGAGCAGTACTTC
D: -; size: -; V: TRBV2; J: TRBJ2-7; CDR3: CARGGNTYEQYF; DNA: TGTGCCCGAGGCGGAAACACCTACGAGCAGTACTTC
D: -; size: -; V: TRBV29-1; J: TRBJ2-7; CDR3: CSVEGTNSYEQYF; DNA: TGCAGCGTTGAGGGGACAAACAGCTACGAGCAGTACTTC
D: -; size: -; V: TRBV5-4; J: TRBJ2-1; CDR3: CASNGDSYNEQFF; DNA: TGTGCCAGTAATGGAGACTCCTACAATGAGCAGTTCTTC
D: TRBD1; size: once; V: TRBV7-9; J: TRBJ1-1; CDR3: CASRPPGQGMNTEAFF; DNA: TGTGCCAGCAGGCCCCCCGGACAGGGGATGAACACTGAAGCTTTCTTT
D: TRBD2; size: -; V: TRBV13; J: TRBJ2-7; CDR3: CASSPGGLAGDEQYF; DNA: TGTGCCAGCAGCCCCGGCGGACTAGCGGGAGACGAGCAGTACTTC
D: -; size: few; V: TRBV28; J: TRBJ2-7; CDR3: CASSLILNEQYF; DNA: TGTGCCAGCAGTTTGATATTGAACGAGCAGTACTTC
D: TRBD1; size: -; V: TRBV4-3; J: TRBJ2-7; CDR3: CASSQDLGTGAHEQYF; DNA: TGCGCCAGCAGCCAAGATCTCGGGACAGGGGCCCACGAGCAGTACTTC
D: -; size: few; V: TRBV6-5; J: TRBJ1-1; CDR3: CASSYGQREAFF; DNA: TGTGCCAGCAGTTACGGGCAGAGAGAAGCTTTCTTT
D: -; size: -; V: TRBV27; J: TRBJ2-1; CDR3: CASSYGLEQFF; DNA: TGTGCCAGCAGTTACGGATTGGAGCAGTTCTTC
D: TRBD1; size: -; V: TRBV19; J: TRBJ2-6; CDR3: CASSSLDRVTSGANVLTF; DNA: TGTGCCAGTAGTTCGCTGGACAGGGTTACCTCTGGGGCCAACGTCCTGACTTTC
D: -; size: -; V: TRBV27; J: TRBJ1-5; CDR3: CASSFGGQPQHF; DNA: TGTGCCAGCAGTTTCGGGGGTCAGCCCCAGCATTTT
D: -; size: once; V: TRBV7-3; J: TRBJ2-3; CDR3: CASSINPRDTQYF; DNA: TGTGCCAGCAGCATAAACCCGAGGGATACGCAGTATTTT